This T cell receptor beta chain derives from a study of T-cell memory formation after mild COVID-19. The wider study: Clusters of TCRs were largely donor specific.

Per the germline V gene, CDR1 is SQVTM and CDR2 is ANQGSEA. CDR3 size: 13 residues. V lost 6 bases to trimming and J lost 6 bases, with 18 bases between them. Constant-segment primers were used for 5'RACE, and the resulting TCR alpha and TCR beta cDNA libraries carried sample barcodes and UMIs. TCRdb called the 5' RACE reads again in MiXCR, with one record for every CDR3 protein. Among 410,000 or so distinct CDR3 sequences listed, under 25% were seen once. The sample taken for sequencing was PBMCs or a T cell subset sorted from them (not recorded which). The chain uses TRBV29-1 and TRBJ2-7, with D perhaps assigned TRBD1 or TRBD2 (5 bases each). The sequence was collected from an adult woman who had mild COVID-19 (a few samples of this study predate the infection). Cell type and time point are not known. CDR3 sequence reads: CSVLRPGGSEQYF. CDR3 DNA: TGCAGCGTCCTGAGGCCTGGGGGTTCCGAGCAGTACTTC.